The rows below give T cell receptor beta chains drawn from one sample of a study of radiotherapy plus CTLA-4 blockade in lung cancer. Sequenced by immunoSEQ multiplex PCR; TCRdb stores in-frame clones only, minus some. This table holds more than 95,000 clones, more than 65% found once. Sample: peripheral blood, taken from a patient treated with radiotherapy plus ipilimumab. The receptor source for this set is a human donor with non-small cell lung cancer who had a partial response to radiotherapy plus ipilimumab. Both conserved end residues are part of each CDR3. A D gene is named only where the DNA matches it firmly. Not all rows give a size; the values are once, few, many and, for expanded clones, a class.

D	J	size	V	CDR3	DNA
-	TRBJ1-5	few	TRBV7-9	CASSSNGGQPQHF	TGTGCCAGCAGCTCCAACGGCGGCCAGCCCCAGCATTTT
TRBD2	TRBJ2-1	-	TRBV9	CASSPLTSGRAGNEQFF	TGTGCCAGCAGCCCTCTTACTAGCGGGAGGGCGGGCAATGAGCAGTTCTTC
TRBD1	TRBJ1-1	few	TRBV11-1	CASSLGDRVSEAFF	TGTGCCAGCAGCTTAGGCGACAGGGTTAGTGAAGCTTTCTTT
TRBD1	TRBJ1-5	-	TRBV29-1	CSDWTGDHQPQHF	TGCAGCGACTGGACAGGGGACCATCAGCCCCAGCATTTT
TRBD1	TRBJ2-3	-	TRBV18	CASSPPVGQGTDTQYF	TGTGCCAGCTCACCACCGGTGGGACAGGGGACAGATACGCAGTATTTT
TRBD1	TRBJ1-3	-	TRBV5-4	CASSEQGQFGGNTIYF	TGTGCCAGCAGCGAACAGGGGCAGTTTGGTGGAAACACCATATATTTT
TRBD2	TRBJ2-3	once	TRBV7-3	CASSSLAGRTDTQYF	TGTGCCAGCAGCTCCCTCGCCGGGAGGACAGATACGCAGTATTTT
-	TRBJ1-1	-	TRBV7-2	CASSLNGNLEAFF	TGTGCCAGCAGCTTAAACGGGAACCTTGAAGCTTTCTTT
TRBD1	TRBJ1-1	-	TRBV19	CASSRDRVGTEAFF	TGTGCCAGTAGCCGGGACAGGGTGGGCACTGAAGCTTTCTTT
-	TRBJ1-1	-	TRBV28	CASSTRLGRTEAFF	TGTGCCAGCAGTACCCGATTAGGGAGGACTGAAGCTTTCTTT
-	TRBJ1-2	-	TRBV9	CASSTRRGGSGYTF	TGTGCCAGCAGCACAAGAAGGGGGGGCTCTGGCTACACCTTC
TRBD1	TRBJ1-2	-	TRBV25-1	CASSPGTGEDGYTF	TGTGCCAGCAGTCCCGGGACAGGGGAAGATGGCTACACCTTC
TRBD1	TRBJ2-5	few	TRBV4-1	CASSQALTGGAGSETQYF	TGCGCCAGCAGCCAAGCCCTGACAGGGGGCGCCGGGTCGGAGACCCAGTACTTC
TRBD1	TRBJ1-1	few	TRBV10-3	CAISAGTGKMSTEAFF	TGTGCCATCAGTGCGGGGACAGGGAAGATGAGCACTGAAGCTTTCTTT
TRBD1	TRBJ1-5	few	TRBV7-2	CASSSDRGNQPQHF	TGTGCCAGCAGCTCGGACAGGGGAAATCAGCCCCAGCATTTT
-	TRBJ1-1	-	TRBV28	CASMPWEETPEAFF	TGTGCCAGCATGCCTTGGGAGGAAACCCCCGAAGCTTTCTTT
TRBD1	TRBJ2-7	-	TRBV5-1	CASSQGAYEQYF	TGCGCCAGCTCACAGGGGGCTTACGAGCAGTACTTC
-	TRBJ1-2	-	TRBV5-4	CASSLERNNYGYTF	TGTGCCAGCAGCTTGGAGAGAAATAATTATGGCTACACCTTC
TRBD1	TRBJ1-2	-	TRBV6-5	CASRLTGDSGYTF	TGTGCCAGCCGTCTGACAGGGGACAGCGGCTACACCTTC
-	TRBJ1-3	once	TRBV9	CASSVGATPGNTIYF	TGTGCCAGCAGCGTAGGGGCTACTCCTGGAAACACCATATATTTT
-	TRBJ2-5	-	TRBV28	CASRNSGAQETQYF	TGTGCCAGCAGGAATAGCGGAGCCCAAGAGACCCAGTACTTC
TRBD1	TRBJ1-1	-	TRBV28	CASSLLGTGIFTEAFF	TGTGCCAGCAGTTTATTAGGGACAGGGATATTCACTGAAGCTTTCTTT
-	TRBJ1-2	-	TRBV19	CASSIGGVEYGYTF	TGTGCCAGTAGTATTGGAGGGGTTGAGTATGGCTACACCTTC
-	TRBJ2-5	-	TRBV5-1	CASSLVLADLGETQYF	TGCGCCAGCAGCTTGGTACTAGCCGACCTGGGAGAGACCCAGTACTTC